This is a list of T cell receptor beta chains from one sample in a study of T-cell reconstitution after alpha-beta-depleted transplantation in children. TCRdb called the PCR reads again in MiXCR, with one record for every CDR3 protein. Among fewer than 700,000 distinct CDR3 sequences listed, around 23% were seen once. The sample consisted of PBMCs, mostly from graft donor cells, taken 360 days after TCRalphabeta/CD19-depleted stem cell transplant. These receptors all stem from a boy younger than two who had a stem cell transplant for acute myeloid leukemia, so the T cells may come from the graft donor. Each CDR3 is given with its conserved first and last residue. The order of the fields is clone size, J gene, D gene, V gene, CDR3 protein, CDR3 DNA. The D gene is left open where the match is weak. Not all rows give a size; the values are once, few, many and, for expanded clones, a class.

clone_size: NA
j_call: TRBJ2-2
d_call: NA
v_call: TRBV15
cdr3_aa: CATSRAGNTGELFF
cdr3_nt: TGTGCCACCAGCAGAGCAGGGAACACCGGGGAGCTGTTTTTT

clone_size: NA
j_call: TRBJ2-1
d_call: TRBD1
v_call: TRBV27
cdr3_aa: CASPRDRGYNEQFF
cdr3_nt: TGTGCCAGCCCCCGGGACAGGGGGTACAATGAGCAGTTCTTC

clone_size: once
j_call: TRBJ1-5
d_call: NA
v_call: TRBV7-2
cdr3_aa: CASSLVHDSNQPQHF
cdr3_nt: TGTGCCAGCAGCTTAGTACACGATAGCAATCAGCCCCAGCATTTT

clone_size: NA
j_call: TRBJ2-1
d_call: NA
v_call: TRBV28
cdr3_aa: CASRMDSSSYNEQFF
cdr3_nt: TGTGCCAGCAGGATGGATAGCAGCTCCTACAATGAGCAGTTCTTC

clone_size: NA
j_call: TRBJ1-4
d_call: NA
v_call: TRBV9
cdr3_aa: CASSVGQLQEKLFF
cdr3_nt: TGTGCCAGCAGCGTCGGACAGCTACAGGAAAAACTGTTTTTT

clone_size: once
j_call: TRBJ2-3
d_call: NA
v_call: TRBV9
cdr3_aa: CASSVRSDTQYF
cdr3_nt: TGTGCCAGCAGCGTTAGATCTGATACGCAGTATTTT

clone_size: many
j_call: TRBJ2-2
d_call: NA
v_call: TRBV5-1
cdr3_aa: CASQNARGGELFF
cdr3_nt: TGCGCCAGCCAGAACGCCCGGGGCGGGGAGCTGTTTTTT

clone_size: NA
j_call: TRBJ2-7
d_call: NA
v_call: TRBV10-3
cdr3_aa: CAISGVLRLPFYEQYF
cdr3_nt: TGTGCCATCAGTGGAGTCTTGCGTTTGCCCTTCTACGAGCAGTACTTC

clone_size: NA
j_call: TRBJ1-2
d_call: NA
v_call: TRBV6-2/TRBV6-3
cdr3_aa: CASTPTGGRVYGYTF
cdr3_nt: TGTGCCAGCACCCCGACCGGCGGACGGGTATATGGCTACACCTTC

clone_size: few
j_call: TRBJ2-1
d_call: NA
v_call: TRBV12-3/TRBV12-4
cdr3_aa: CASSSQQARPYNEQFF
cdr3_nt: TGTGCCAGCAGTTCACAGCAGGCGCGGCCCTACAATGAGCAGTTCTTC

clone_size: NA
j_call: TRBJ1-2
d_call: NA
v_call: TRBV4-3
cdr3_aa: CASSQDIGADGYTF
cdr3_nt: TGCGCCAGCAGCCAAGATATAGGGGCGGACGGCTACACCTTC

clone_size: many
j_call: TRBJ2-1
d_call: NA
v_call: TRBV29-1
cdr3_aa: CSVHGRGLNNEQFF
cdr3_nt: TGCAGCGTGCACGGTAGGGGACTCAACAATGAGCAGTTCTTC

clone_size: NA
j_call: TRBJ2-3
d_call: TRBD2
v_call: TRBV20-1
cdr3_aa: CSVRRGVPDTQYF
cdr3_nt: TGCAGTGTCCGGCGGGGGGTTCCAGATACGCAGTATTTT

clone_size: few
j_call: TRBJ1-4
d_call: NA
v_call: TRBV20-1
cdr3_aa: CSANSRANEKLFF
cdr3_nt: TGCAGTGCTAACAGTAGAGCTAATGAAAAACTGTTTTTT

clone_size: many
j_call: TRBJ2-1
d_call: NA
v_call: TRBV20-1
cdr3_aa: CSVPQAVLGHEQFF
cdr3_nt: TGCAGTGTCCCCCAGGCAGTTCTTGGGCATGAGCAGTTCTTC

clone_size: few
j_call: TRBJ2-7
d_call: NA
v_call: TRBV20-1
cdr3_aa: CSAREGVAYEQYF
cdr3_nt: TGCAGTGCTAGAGAAGGAGTCGCCTACGAGCAGTACTTC

clone_size: many
j_call: TRBJ2-1
d_call: TRBD1
v_call: TRBV7-9
cdr3_aa: CASSLPGQDRGEQFF
cdr3_nt: TGTGCCAGCAGCTTACCGGGACAGGATAGGGGAGAGCAGTTCTTC

clone_size: many
j_call: TRBJ1-5
d_call: NA
v_call: TRBV7-9
cdr3_aa: CASSSQVVEQPQHF
cdr3_nt: TGTGCCAGCAGCTCCCAGGTTGTGGAGCAGCCCCAGCATTTT

clone_size: few
j_call: TRBJ2-1
d_call: NA
v_call: TRBV7-2
cdr3_aa: CASSLRSTSSYNEQFF
cdr3_nt: TGTGCCAGCAGCTTGCGGTCCACGAGTTCCTACAATGAGCAGTTCTTC

clone_size: few
j_call: TRBJ1-1
d_call: NA
v_call: TRBV2
cdr3_aa: CASSVAGENTEAFF
cdr3_nt: TGTGCCAGCAGTGTCGCCGGGGAGAACACTGAAGCTTTCTTT

clone_size: few
j_call: TRBJ1-2
d_call: NA
v_call: TRBV6-5
cdr3_aa: CASSYLGGSGYTF
cdr3_nt: TGTGCCAGCAGTTACCTGGGGGGTAGTGGCTACACCTTC

clone_size: NA
j_call: TRBJ2-3
d_call: NA
v_call: TRBV29-1
cdr3_aa: CSADGADHSTDTQYF
cdr3_nt: TGCAGCGCCGATGGGGCAGACCATAGCACAGATACGCAGTATTTT

clone_size: NA
j_call: TRBJ2-3
d_call: TRBD2
v_call: TRBV25-1
cdr3_aa: CAAGLTTDTQYF
cdr3_nt: TGTGCCGCGGGACTAACCACAGATACGCAGTATTTT

clone_size: many
j_call: TRBJ2-7
d_call: TRBD2
v_call: TRBV20-1
cdr3_aa: CSATRTSGNFFYEQYF
cdr3_nt: TGCAGTGCTACCCGGACTAGCGGGAATTTCTTCTACGAGCAGTACTTC

clone_size: once
j_call: TRBJ2-6
d_call: NA
v_call: TRBV7-3
cdr3_aa: CASGQLGSGANVLTF
cdr3_nt: TGTGCCAGCGGCCAGTTGGGGTCCGGGGCCAACGTCCTGACTTTC

clone_size: NA
j_call: TRBJ2-3
d_call: NA
v_call: TRBV24-1
cdr3_aa: CATSGDGTSTDTQYF
cdr3_nt: TGTGCCACCAGTGGGGACGGCACTAGCACAGATACGCAGTATTTT

clone_size: NA
j_call: TRBJ2-1
d_call: NA
v_call: TRBV28
cdr3_aa: CASSLIAALFEGAMMGDNEQFF
cdr3_nt: TGTGCCAGCAGTTTAATTGCCGCTCTTTTCGAAGGTGCGATGATGGGGGACAATGAGCAGTTCTTC

clone_size: many
j_call: TRBJ2-1
d_call: NA
v_call: TRBV7-3
cdr3_aa: CASSPSGASYNEQFF
cdr3_nt: TGTGCCAGCAGCCCTTCGGGTGCCTCCTACAATGAGCAGTTCTTC

clone_size: many
j_call: TRBJ2-5
d_call: NA
v_call: TRBV20-1
cdr3_aa: CSAPYRSGETQYF
cdr3_nt: TGCAGTGCCCCGTACCGATCAGGGGAGACCCAGTACTTC

clone_size: many
j_call: TRBJ1-5
d_call: NA
v_call: TRBV4-3
cdr3_aa: CASSQGRGINQPQHF
cdr3_nt: TGCGCCAGCAGCCAAGGAAGGGGTATCAATCAGCCCCAGCATTTT

clone_size: NA
j_call: TRBJ2-5
d_call: NA
v_call: TRBV12-3/TRBV12-4
cdr3_aa: CASSLMDYETQYF
cdr3_nt: TGTGCCAGCAGTTTGATGGACTACGAGACCCAGTACTTC

clone_size: NA
j_call: TRBJ2-1
d_call: NA
v_call: TRBV5-1
cdr3_aa: CASSLQGSSSYNEQFF
cdr3_nt: TGCGCCAGCAGCTTGCAGGGTTCAAGCTCCTACAATGAGCAGTTCTTC

clone_size: NA
j_call: TRBJ2-1
d_call: NA
v_call: TRBV5-1
cdr3_aa: CASSPSAFYEQFF
cdr3_nt: TGCGCCAGCAGCCCTAGTGCTTTCTATGAGCAGTTCTTC

clone_size: many
j_call: TRBJ2-6
d_call: NA
v_call: TRBV7-9
cdr3_aa: CASSPRYRTAIPSGANVLTF
cdr3_nt: TGTGCCAGCAGCCCCCGTTATCGGACAGCCATCCCCTCTGGGGCCAACGTCCTGACTTTC

clone_size: few
j_call: TRBJ2-2
d_call: TRBD1
v_call: TRBV20-1
cdr3_aa: CSALGQGVAGELFF
cdr3_nt: TGCAGTGCTCTAGGACAGGGCGTCGCCGGGGAGCTGTTTTTT

clone_size: many
j_call: TRBJ2-3
d_call: TRBD2
v_call: TRBV7-9
cdr3_aa: CASSLTSGGPTDTQYF
cdr3_nt: TGTGCCAGCAGCCTGACTAGCGGGGGACCTACAGATACGCAGTATTTT

clone_size: many
j_call: TRBJ2-3
d_call: NA
v_call: TRBV29-1
cdr3_aa: CSVEGVSTDTQYF
cdr3_nt: TGCAGCGTTGAAGGTGTCAGCACAGATACGCAGTATTTT

clone_size: many
j_call: TRBJ2-4
d_call: NA
v_call: TRBV20-1
cdr3_aa: CSATVRVAKNIQYF
cdr3_nt: TGCAGTGCGACGGTCAGAGTAGCCAAAAACATTCAGTACTTC

clone_size: few
j_call: TRBJ2-5
d_call: NA
v_call: TRBV27
cdr3_aa: CASGGKQSLHETQYF
cdr3_nt: TGTGCCAGCGGGGGGAAACAGTCGCTACATGAGACCCAGTACTTC

clone_size: many
j_call: TRBJ2-7
d_call: NA
v_call: TRBV7-2
cdr3_aa: CASSLMAGLGTYEQYF
cdr3_nt: TGTGCCAGCAGCTTAATGGCGGGCCTGGGCACCTACGAGCAGTACTTC

clone_size: NA
j_call: TRBJ1-6
d_call: NA
v_call: TRBV7-2
cdr3_aa: CASSADRPYNSPLHF
cdr3_nt: TGTGCCAGCAGCGCCGACAGGCCCTATAATTCACCCCTCCACTTT

clone_size: many
j_call: TRBJ2-1
d_call: TRBD2
v_call: TRBV6-5
cdr3_aa: CASSYEGLAGGNEQFF
cdr3_nt: TGTGCCAGCAGTTACGAGGGGCTAGCGGGGGGGAATGAGCAGTTCTTC